This TCR beta chain was observed in a study of response to subunit inactivated influenza vaccine. Trimming removed 4 bases from V and 0 bases from J, with 6 bases in between. Germline-derived CDR1 and CDR2 are MNHEY and SVGEGT. CDR3 length: 13 residues. One entry per CDR3 protein results from TCRdb running MiXCR on the RT-PCR reads. The table has just under 550,000 distinct CDR3 sequences, less than 25% seen once. These data were also reused for a study on T cells expressing NK-cell markers. That report adds: As the method of synthesis, 5'RACE template switching with UMIs yielded TCR beta cDNA. Sorting of alpha-beta TCR T cells alone was achieved in several experiments with an anti-gamma-delta TCR antibody.

The chain combines TRBV6-2 or TRBV6-3 with TRBJ2-5; D gene uncertain. The sequence was collected from a man in his fifties or sixties who received an inactivated influenza vaccine. The sequenced sample was CD4+ T cells sorted from PBMCs, obtained approximately 13 days after vaccination. As DNA, the CDR3 is TGTGCCAGCAGTTCCGAGTACCAAGAGACCCAGTACTTC. Translating gives CASSSEYQETQYF.